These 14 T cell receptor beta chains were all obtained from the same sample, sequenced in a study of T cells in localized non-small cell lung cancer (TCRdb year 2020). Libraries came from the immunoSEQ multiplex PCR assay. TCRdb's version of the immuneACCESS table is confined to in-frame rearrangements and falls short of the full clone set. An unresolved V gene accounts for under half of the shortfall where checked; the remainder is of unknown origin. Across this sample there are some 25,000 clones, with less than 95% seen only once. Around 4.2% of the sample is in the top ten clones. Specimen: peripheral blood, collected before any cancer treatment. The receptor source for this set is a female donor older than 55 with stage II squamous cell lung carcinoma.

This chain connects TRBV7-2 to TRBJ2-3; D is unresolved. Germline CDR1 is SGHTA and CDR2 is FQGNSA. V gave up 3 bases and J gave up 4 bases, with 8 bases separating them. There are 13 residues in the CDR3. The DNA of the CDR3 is TGTGCCAGCAGCTTCGAGTTAGCAGATACGCAGTATTTT. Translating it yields CASSFELADTQYF.

CDR3 protein: CAWSAIPQGGPQFF. In DNA form, the CDR3 reads TGTGCCTGGAGTGCGATCCCCCAGGGAGGGCCGCAGTTCTTC. The chain combines TRBV30 with TRBJ2-1; 7 bases are shared with TRBD2. The CDR3 consists of 14 residues. In germline, CDR1 is GTSNPN, CDR2 SVGIG (reference sequence). Trimming removed 1 base from V and 12 bases from J; junction bases left unmatched: 12.

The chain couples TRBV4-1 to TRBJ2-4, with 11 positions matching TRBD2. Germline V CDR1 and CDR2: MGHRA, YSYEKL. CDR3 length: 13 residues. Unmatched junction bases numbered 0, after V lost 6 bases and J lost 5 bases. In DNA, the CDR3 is TGCGCCAGCAGGGGACTAGCGGAAAACATTCAGTACTTC. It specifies CASRGLAENIQYF.

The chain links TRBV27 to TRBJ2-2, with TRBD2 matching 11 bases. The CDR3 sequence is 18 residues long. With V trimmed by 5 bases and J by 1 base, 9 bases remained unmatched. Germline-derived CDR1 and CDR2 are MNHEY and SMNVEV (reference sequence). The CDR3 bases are TGTGCCAGCAGTCCGAGACTAGCGGGGAGAGAGAACACCGGGGAGCTGTTTTTT. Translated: CASSPRLAGRENTGELFF.

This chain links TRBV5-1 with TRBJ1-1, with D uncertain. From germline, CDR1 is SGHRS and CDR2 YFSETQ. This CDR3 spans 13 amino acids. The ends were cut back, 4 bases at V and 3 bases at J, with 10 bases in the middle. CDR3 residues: CASSRNPDTEAFF. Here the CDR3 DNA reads TGCGCCAGCAGCAGAAACCCGGACACTGAAGCTTTCTTT.

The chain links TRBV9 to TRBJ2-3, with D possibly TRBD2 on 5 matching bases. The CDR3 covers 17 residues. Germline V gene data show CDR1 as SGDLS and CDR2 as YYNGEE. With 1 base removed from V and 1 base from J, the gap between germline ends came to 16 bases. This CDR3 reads CASSVWSGVAGTDTQYF. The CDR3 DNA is TGTGCCAGCAGCGTATGGAGCGGAGTGGCGGGCACAGATACGCAGTATTTT.

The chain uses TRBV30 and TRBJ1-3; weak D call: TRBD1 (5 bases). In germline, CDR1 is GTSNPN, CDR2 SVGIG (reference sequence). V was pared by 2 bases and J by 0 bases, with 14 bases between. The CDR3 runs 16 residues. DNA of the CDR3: TGTGCCTGGAGTCAACGGGGACTGAGCTCTGGAAACACCATATATTTT. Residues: CAWSQRGLSSGNTIYF.

CDR3 sequence reads: CASSLEGGSGNTIYF. CDR3 DNA: TGCGCCAGCAGCTTGGAAGGGGGCTCTGGAAACACCATATATTTT. The chain combines TRBV5-1 with TRBJ1-3, with a possible D match to TRBD1 (6 bases). With 0 bases removed from V and 0 bases from J, the gap between germline ends came to 7 bases. Germline V gene data show CDR1 as SGHRS and CDR2 as YFSETQ. This CDR3 comprises 15 residues. Variable domain in full (rest from reference TRBV5-1 and TRBJ1-3): KAGVTQTPRYLIKTRGQQVTLSCSPISGHRSVSWYQQTPGQGLQFLFEYFSETQRNKGNFPGRFSGRQFSNSRSEMNVSTLELGDSALYLCASSLEGGSGNTIYFGEGSWLTVV.

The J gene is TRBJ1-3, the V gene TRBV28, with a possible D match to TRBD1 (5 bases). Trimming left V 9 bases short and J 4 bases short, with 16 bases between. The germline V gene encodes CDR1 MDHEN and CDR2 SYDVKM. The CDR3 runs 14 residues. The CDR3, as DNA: TGTGCCAGTGACACTGCGGGGCAGGGAAACACCATATATTTT. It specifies CASDTAGQGNTIYF.

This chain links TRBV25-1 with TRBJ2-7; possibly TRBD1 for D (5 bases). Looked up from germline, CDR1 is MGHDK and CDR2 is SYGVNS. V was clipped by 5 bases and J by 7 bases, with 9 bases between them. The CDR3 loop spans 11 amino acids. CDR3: CASSRGTEQYF. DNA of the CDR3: TGTGCCAGCAGTAGGGGTACAGAGCAGTACTTC.

The chain's CDR3 is CAWSVRDTEAFF. CDR3 nucleotide sequence: TGTGCCTGGAGTGTAAGGGACACTGAAGCTTTCTTT. V is TRBV30 and J is TRBJ1-1, with D unclear. The CDR3 runs 12 residues. The germline V and J ends were trimmed by 0 bases and 3 bases, with 5 bases remaining between them. The germline V gene encodes CDR1 GTSNPN and CDR2 SVGIG (reference sequence).

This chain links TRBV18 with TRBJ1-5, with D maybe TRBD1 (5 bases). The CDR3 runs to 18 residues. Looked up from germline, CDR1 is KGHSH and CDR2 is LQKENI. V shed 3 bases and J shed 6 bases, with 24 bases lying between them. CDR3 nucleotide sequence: TGTGCCAGCTCACCCTCTGCGGGGGATGCTTTTGGAGGTCAGCCCCAGCATTTT. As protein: CASSPSAGDAFGGQPQHF.

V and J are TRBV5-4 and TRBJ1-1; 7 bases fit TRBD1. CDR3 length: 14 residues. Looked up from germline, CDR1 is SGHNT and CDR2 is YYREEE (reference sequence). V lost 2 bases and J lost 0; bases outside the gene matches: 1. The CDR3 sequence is CASSFGTVNTEAFF. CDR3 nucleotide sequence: TGTGCCAGCAGCTTCGGGACAGTGAACACTGAAGCTTTCTTT.

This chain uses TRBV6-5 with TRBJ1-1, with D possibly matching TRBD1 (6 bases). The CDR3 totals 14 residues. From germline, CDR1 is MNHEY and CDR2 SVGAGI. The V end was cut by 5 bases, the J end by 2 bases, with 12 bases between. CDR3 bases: TGTGCCAGCAGTGTCCAAGGGGGAAACACTGAAGCTTTCTTT. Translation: CASSVQGGNTEAFF.